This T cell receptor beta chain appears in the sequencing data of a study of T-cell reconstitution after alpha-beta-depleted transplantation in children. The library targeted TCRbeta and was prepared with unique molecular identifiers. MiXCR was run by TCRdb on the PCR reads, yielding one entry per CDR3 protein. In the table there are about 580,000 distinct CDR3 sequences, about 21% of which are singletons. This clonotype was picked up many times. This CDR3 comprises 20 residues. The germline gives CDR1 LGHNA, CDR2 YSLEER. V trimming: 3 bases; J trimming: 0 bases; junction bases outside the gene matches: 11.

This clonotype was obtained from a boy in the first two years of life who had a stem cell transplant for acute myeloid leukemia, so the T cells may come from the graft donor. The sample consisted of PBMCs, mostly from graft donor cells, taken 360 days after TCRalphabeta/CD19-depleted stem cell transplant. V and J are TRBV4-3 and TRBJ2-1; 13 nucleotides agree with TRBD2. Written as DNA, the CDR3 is TGCGCCAGCAGCCACCCCCAGACTAGCGGGGGGCCTTACTCCTACAATGAGCAGTTCTTC. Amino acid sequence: CASSHPQTSGGPYSYNEQFF.